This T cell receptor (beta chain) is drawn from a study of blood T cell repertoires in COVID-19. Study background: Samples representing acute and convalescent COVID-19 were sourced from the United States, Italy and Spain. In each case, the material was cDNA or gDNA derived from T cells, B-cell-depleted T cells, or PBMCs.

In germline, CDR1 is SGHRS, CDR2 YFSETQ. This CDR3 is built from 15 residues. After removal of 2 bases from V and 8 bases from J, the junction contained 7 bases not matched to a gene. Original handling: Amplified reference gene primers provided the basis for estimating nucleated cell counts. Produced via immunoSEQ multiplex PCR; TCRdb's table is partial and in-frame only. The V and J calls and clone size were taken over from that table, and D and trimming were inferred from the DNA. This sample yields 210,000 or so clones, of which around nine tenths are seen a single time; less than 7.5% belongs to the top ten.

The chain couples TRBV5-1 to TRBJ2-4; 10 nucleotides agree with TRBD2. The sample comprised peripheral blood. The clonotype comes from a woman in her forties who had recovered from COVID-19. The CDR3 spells CASSLEREGWDIQYF. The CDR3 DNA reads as TGCGCCAGCAGCTTAGAGCGGGAGGGTTGGGACATTCAGTACTTC.